Presented here are 27 T cell receptor beta chains from one specimen sequenced in a study of blood T cell repertoires in COVID-19. The protocol was immunoSEQ multiplex PCR, while the TCRdb copy is restricted to in-frame clones and leaves out a portion. This table has 100,000 or so clones, over 75% appearing once. Sequencing input: peripheral blood. The receptors come from a human donor in a cohort sampled during active COVID-19.

The J gene is TRBJ1-6, the V gene TRBV5-1; 9 bases fit TRBD1. The V and J ends lost 6 bases and 7 bases, in that order; junction bases with no gene match: 8. The germline CDR1 and CDR2 sequences are SGHRS and YFSETQ. The CDR3 runs to 15 residues. The CDR3 nucleotides read TGCGCCAGCAAATCTCAGGACAGGGGCAATTCACCCCTCCACTTT. This gives the protein CASKSQDRGNSPLHF.

This clone was picked up a small number of times. The rearrangement links TRBV12-3 or TRBV12-4 to TRBJ1-3, with 7 nucleotides matching TRBD1. V shed 6 bases and J 4 bases; nucleotides not matched to a gene: 0. CDR3 length: 12 amino acids. CDR3 sequence (DNA): TGTGCCAGCAGGACAGGGGGAAACACCATATATTTT. Encoded protein: CASRTGGNTIYF.

This clone was observed a handful of times. The V gene is TRBV5-6, the J gene TRBJ2-5; 7 bases align to TRBD1. The CDR3 contains 14 residues. Losses at the gene ends were 4 bases for V and 5 bases for J; bases not matched to a gene: 8. The germline CDR1 and CDR2 sequences are SGHDT and YYEEEE. The CDR3 spells CASSDTGVGETQYF. The DNA of the CDR3 is TGTGCCAGCAGCGACACAGGGGTAGGGGAGACCCAGTACTTC.

Here the CDR3 reads CSVERGLNTGELFF. The CDR3 DNA sequence: TGCAGCGTTGAACGCGGCTTGAACACCGGGGAGCTGTTTTTT. This rearrangement joins TRBV29-1 to TRBJ2-2; D unresolved. The germline gives CDR1 SQVTM, CDR2 ANQGSEA. The CDR3 is 14 amino acids. The V gene lost 2 bases and the J gene lost 1 base, with 8 bases spanning the gap.

The chain uses TRBV5-1 and TRBJ2-5, with TRBD2 as a possible D gene (5 bases). The CDR3 is made up of 14 amino acids. Germline values: CDR1 SGHRS, CDR2 YFSETQ. Trimming removed 5 bases from V and 4 bases from J, with 15 bases in between. CDR3 protein: CASRPQRVGETQYF. CDR3 sequence (DNA): TGCGCCAGCAGACCACAGAGGGTGGGAGAGACCCAGTACTTC.

The chain recombines TRBV7-2 with TRBJ1-6; possible D gene TRBD1, 5 bases. The CDR3 sequence is 15 residues long. CDR1 and CDR2 from the germline V gene are SGHTA and FQGNSA. V was pared by 5 bases and J by 7 bases, with 15 bases between. CDR3 DNA sequence: TGTGCCAGCAGCCAACGACAGAGACCAAATTCACCCCTCCACTTT. Protein product: CASSQRQRPNSPLHF. The entire variable domain, with the rest obtained from reference TRBV7-2 and TRBJ1-6, is as follows: GAGVSQSPSNKVTEKGKDVELRCDPISGHTALYWYRQSLGQGLEFLIYFQGNSAPDKSGLPSDRFSAERTGGSVSTLTIQRTQQEDSAVYLCASSQRQRPNSPLHFGNGTRLTVT.

V and J are TRBV6-1 and TRBJ1-1; D is undetermined. Germline loops: CDR1 MNHNS, CDR2 SASEGT. V lost 3 bases and J lost 3, with 8 bases in between. The CDR3 is made up of 13 amino acids. Here the CDR3 DNA reads TGTGCCAGCAGTGACGAGACTTACACTGAAGCTTTCTTT. It encodes CASSDETYTEAFF.

The V and J genes are TRBV7-9 and TRBJ2-2; D might be TRBD2 (6 bases). Germline lookup yields CDR1 SEHNR and CDR2 FQNEAQ (reference sequence). The CDR3 sequence is 15 residues long. The V end was cut by 6 bases, the J end by 3 bases, with 14 bases between. DNA for the CDR3: TGTGCCAGCAGTCCCACAGGACTACACACCGGGGAGCTGTTTTTT. This sequence encodes CASSPTGLHTGELFF.

In this sample, this clone turned up once. The J gene is TRBJ2-7, the V gene TRBV3-1 (or the pseudogene TRBV3-2); possible D gene TRBD1, 5 bases. CDR3 length equals 15 residues. CDR1 and CDR2 (germline): LGHDT, YNNKEL (reference sequence). V dropped 0 bases and J dropped 5 bases, with 14 bases sitting between them. CDR3 protein: CASSQDSVRAHEQYF. The CDR3 DNA reads as TGTGCCAGCAGCCAAGATTCAGTCAGGGCCCACGAGCAGTACTTC.

This clone was observed once. This rearrangement joins TRBV3-1 (or the pseudogene TRBV3-2) to TRBJ1-1, with D possibly matching TRBD1 (6 bases). Germline CDR1 is LGHDT and CDR2 is YNNKEL (reference sequence). The CDR3 extends over 15 amino acids. V was shortened by 4 bases and J by 6 bases, with 18 bases between the two germline ends. The CDR3 sequence: CASSRGGPRAAEAFF. For the CDR3, the DNA is TGTGCCAGCAGCCGGGGGGGGCCGCGAGCTGCTGAAGCTTTCTTT.

This chain uses TRBV11-2 with TRBJ2-4, with 7 bases lining up with TRBD1. The CDR3 sequence is 13 residues long. Looked up from germline, CDR1 is SGHAT and CDR2 is FQNNGV. Trimming at V came to 4 bases and at J to 4 bases, leaving 1 base not matched to a gene. The CDR3 DNA reads as TGTGCCAGCAGCTCGGGACAGAAAAACATTCAGTACTTC. Its translation: CASSSGQKNIQYF.

The rearrangement links TRBV2 to TRBJ2-1; TRBD1 might be the D (6 bases). CDR3 length: 13 residues. Trimming removed 4 bases from V and 9 bases from J, with 13 bases in between. Germline V lookup: CDR1 SNHLY, CDR2 FYNNEI. CDR3 in amino acids: CASSVDPGAEQFF. The CDR3 DNA reads TGTGCCAGCAGTGTTGATCCAGGGGCTGAGCAGTTCTTC.

The table lists this clone with a count of one. The CDR3 DNA reads as TGTGCCAGCAGCCCCACGGACAGGCTGGGCGGCTACACCTTC. This sequence encodes CASSPTDRLGGYTF. The chain recombines TRBV14 with TRBJ1-2; 7 positions agree with TRBD1. The CDR3 spans 14 residues. After removal of 4 bases from V and 8 bases from J, the junction contained 10 bases not matched to a gene. Germline V gene lookup returns CDR1 SGHDN and CDR2 FVKESK.

V is TRBV5-1 and J is TRBJ2-1; 7 positions match TRBD1. CDR1 is SGHRS and CDR2 is YFSETQ in the germline V gene. CDR3 length: 12 residues. The ends lost 4 bases at V and 8 bases at J; junction bases unmatched: 3. The CDR3 sequence is CASSPQGDEQFF. CDR3 DNA sequence: TGCGCCAGCAGCCCCCAGGGGGATGAGCAGTTCTTC.

The chain is built from TRBV27 and TRBJ1-5, with a tentative D call TRBD1 (5 bases). The CDR3 sequence is 14 residues long. The V and J ends lost 7 bases and 3 bases respectively, with 13 bases between them. CDR1 and CDR2 (germline): MNHEY, SMNVEV (reference sequence). The CDR3 nucleotides are TGTGCCAGCAAACCAGGGAGGAACAATCAGCCCCAGCATTTT. Protein product: CASKPGRNNQPQHF.

This clone has just a few counts. The CDR3 DNA reads as TGTGCCAGCTCACCGACAGGGGGCACTGAAGCTTTCTTT. This codes for CASSPTGGTEAFF. J is TRBJ1-1 and V is TRBV18; 9 bases line up with TRBD1. This CDR3 has 13 amino acids. Trimming at V came to 3 bases and at J to 4 bases, leaving 0 bases not matched to a gene. The germline CDR1 and CDR2 sequences are KGHSH and LQKENI. The complete variable domain, with remaining parts taken from reference TRBV18 and TRBJ1-1, reads NAGVMQNPRHLVRRRGQEARLRCSPMKGHSHVYWYRQLPEEGLKFMVYLQKENIIDESGMPKERFSAEFPKEGPSILRIQQVVRGDSAAYFCASSPTGGTEAFFGQGTRLTVV.

Written as DNA, the CDR3 is TGTGCCAGCTCACCACCGACAGGGGGGACTTTCAATGAGCAGTTCTTC. Translated: CASSPPTGGTFNEQFF. The gene calls are TRBV18 and TRBJ2-1, with 9 bases lining up with TRBD1. V gave up 0 bases and J gave up 6 bases; unmatched junction bases: 6. The germline V gene encodes CDR1 KGHSH and CDR2 LQKENI. The CDR3 is 16 residues long.

The chain links TRBV10-3 to TRBJ1-2; D uncertain. V was trimmed by 0 bases and J by 6 bases, leaving 5 bases between them. Germline loops: CDR1 ENHRY, CDR2 SYGVKD. The CDR3 consists of 12 residues. CDR3: CAISESSDGYTF. As DNA, the CDR3 is TGTGCCATCAGTGAGTCATCGGATGGCTACACCTTC.

J is TRBJ2-5 and V is TRBV19, with 7 bases that match TRBD1. Germline V gene sequence: CDR1 LNHDA, CDR2 SQIVND (reference sequence). The trim removed 9 bases at V and 5 bases at J, leaving 9 bases unmatched. This CDR3 has 13 amino acids. CDR3 in DNA: TGTGCCAGCGCAAGGGGGCGCAGTGAGACCCAGTACTTC. Amino acids: CASARGRSETQYF.

V gene TRBV12-5 combines with J gene TRBJ2-3; D gene uncertain. The germline CDR1 and CDR2 sequences are LGHNT and FRNRAP. V lost 2 bases and J lost 4, with 16 bases in between. This CDR3 spans 16 amino acids. The CDR3 reads CASGLFWASTPDTQYF. The CDR3 DNA reads as TGTGCTAGTGGTTTGTTCTGGGCTTCGACCCCAGATACGCAGTATTTT.

This chain uses TRBV24-1 with TRBJ2-2; D not resolved. V lost 5 bases and J 2 bases, leaving 11 bases between the germline ends. CDR3 size: 15 residues. From germline, CDR1 is KGHDR and CDR2 SFDVKD. CDR3 region: CATSAGSGNTGELFF. The CDR3 coding sequence is TGTGCCACCAGTGCGGGTAGTGGCAACACCGGGGAGCTGTTTTTT.

The V call is TRBV18, the J call TRBJ1-1; D might be TRBD1 (6 bases). The CDR3 is made up of 12 amino acids. The V gene lost 0 bases and the J gene lost 8 bases, with 7 bases spanning the gap. Looked up from germline, CDR1 is KGHSH and CDR2 is LQKENI. The CDR3 here is CASSPPGQEAFF. The CDR3 nucleotides read TGTGCCAGCTCACCACCCGGACAGGAAGCTTTCTTT.

The chain joins TRBV28 to TRBJ2-5, with D uncertain. Trimming left V 6 bases short and J 4 bases short, with 6 bases between. Germline CDR1 is MDHEN and CDR2 is SYDVKM. The CDR3 contains 11 residues. Here the CDR3 DNA reads TGTGCCAGCAGCTCCCGAGAGACCCAGTACTTC. Amino acids: CASSSRETQYF.

The chain links TRBV29-1 to TRBJ2-7, with 9 bases identical to TRBD2. The V and J ends lost 6 bases and 5 bases, in that order; junction bases with no gene match: 5. CDR1 and CDR2 from the germline V gene are SQVTM and ANQGSEA. This CDR3 is built from 12 residues. The CDR3 coding sequence is TGCAGCGTATTAGCGGGGGCCCACGAGCAGTACTTC. It translates to CSVLAGAHEQYF.

The rearrangement links TRBV14 to TRBJ1-3, with 8 bases lining up with TRBD1. The ends lost 7 bases at V and 2 bases at J; junction bases unmatched: 4. The CDR3 is 14 amino acids. Looked up from germline, CDR1 is SGHDN and CDR2 is FVKESK. The CDR3 here is CASMVDRAGNTIYF. The CDR3 nucleotides are TGTGCCAGCATGGTGGACAGGGCTGGAAACACCATATATTTT.

The rearrangement joins TRBV4-3 to TRBJ1-1, with a tentative D call TRBD1 (5 bases). Trimming pared 0 bases from V and 1 base from J, leaving 15 bases between. CDR3 length: 17 amino acids. CDR1 and CDR2 from the germline V gene are LGHNA and YSLEER. The CDR3 DNA reads as TGCGCCAGCAGCCAAGATCTAAACAGGCTGAGGAACACTGAAGCTTTCTTT. It yields the protein CASSQDLNRLRNTEAFF.

This sequence joins TRBV2 and TRBJ2-2, with 13 bases that match TRBD2. The V gene's germline CDR1 is SNHLY and CDR2 FYNNEI. The CDR3 runs 16 residues. Germline trimming cut 9 bases from V and 3 bases from J; bases unmatched to any gene: 7. The DNA for the CDR3 is TGTGCCAGGACTAGCGGGGGGACCAGAGACACCGGGGAGCTGTTTTTT. It codes for CARTSGGTRDTGELFF.